This T cell receptor beta chain stems from a study of beta chain features in type 1 diabetes. The wider study: Cell yields, gender and age were comparable in patients and healthy donors. Study-wide results and caveats: Significant though moderate, a shortening of TCRB CDR3s appeared in all four CD4+ subsets of Type 1 diabetes patients.

About this clone: The antigen remains undetermined.

Investigators reverse transcribed all isolated RNA, so they sequenced expressed TCRB transcripts. Some 4 million reads on average were seen across naive, central memory and regulatory T cell samples. Clones were sequenced by immunoSEQ multiplex PCR, and TCRdb holds only the in-frame ones, with some missing. The sample holds 28,000 or so clones, roughly 61% seen once. Averaging about 116 mL, one heparinised blood draw came from each individual donor. A sort by CD45RO/CCR7/CD25/CD127/CD95/CD27 yielded CD4+ naive, central memory, regulatory and stem cell-like memory cells. This TCR derives from a woman aged 25 to 39 with type 1 diabetes. Sequencing was carried out using Tregs from blood.

CDR3 sequence (DNA): TGTGCCAGCAGTTTGAGTCTGGGAGCCCACAATGAGCAGTTCTTC. It yields the protein CASSLSLGAHNEQFF. The V and J genes are TRBV28 and TRBJ2-1; perhaps TRBD2 as D (5 bases). The V and J ends lost 3 bases and 5 bases respectively, with 14 bases between them. Germline lookup yields CDR1 MDHEN and CDR2 SYDVKM. CDR3 length: 15 amino acids.